The 21 T cell receptor beta chains below come from one sample, sequenced in a study of human T cells and chemical hapten exposure. Time point here: patch test 3, about 24 weeks after DPC sensitization. As for treatment: therapeutic diphenylcyclopropenone sensitization with weekly scalp DPC. A single record per CDR3 protein comes from TCRdb applying MiXCR to the RACE reads. The repertoire consists of 110,000 or so distinct CDR3 sequences, with around 35% occurring once and the leading ten covering about 2.9%. The sample consisted of whole blood, taken in connection with sensitization to the hapten diphenylcyclopropenone (DPC). The receptors were gathered from a middle-aged man with alopecia areata. Some clones in this sample may be carry-over from other donors' samples.

The chain employs TRBV20-1 and TRBJ1-3, with unresolved D. The ends were cut back, 1 base at V and 8 bases at J, with 18 bases in the middle. Germline V lookup: CDR1 DFQATT, CDR2 SNEGSKA (reference sequence). This CDR3 contains 15 residues. In DNA, the CDR3 is TGCAGTGCTAGAGCTGCGACCCAGTGGGTAGACACCATATATTTT. Amino acid sequence: CSARAATQWVDTIYF.

V and J are TRBV7-9 and TRBJ2-1; 8 nucleotides match TRBD2. From germline, CDR1 is SEHNR and CDR2 FQNEAQ (reference sequence). The V segment lost 1 base and the J segment 5 bases; nucleotides outside the gene matches: 10. CDR3 length: 17 amino acids. The DNA of the CDR3 is TGTGCCAGCAGCTTAGGTAGCGGGATCGGTATTAACAATGAGCAGTTCTTC. Translation: CASSLGSGIGINNEQFF.

This clonotype was counted only a few times. The chain uses TRBV7-9 and TRBJ1-3; 8 bases are a match to TRBD1. The germline gives CDR1 SEHNR, CDR2 FQNEAQ (reference sequence). This CDR3 contains 15 residues. V gave up 7 bases and J gave up 4 bases; unmatched junction bases: 9. CDR3 sequence reads: CASNLSGQGGNTIYF. CDR3 bases: TGTGCCAGCAACCTCTCCGGACAGGGAGGAAACACCATATATTTT.

The rearrangement joins TRBV12-3 or TRBV12-4 to TRBJ1-5; D possibly corresponds to TRBD1 (6 bases). CDR3 length: 13 residues. The V end was cut by 6 bases, the J end by 4 bases, with 10 bases between. This CDR3 reads CASRQGWNQPQHF. CDR3 coding DNA: TGTGCCAGCAGACAGGGTTGGAATCAGCCCCAGCATTTT.

This clonotype appeared many times. This chain joins TRBV7-2 and TRBJ2-1; D ambiguous. Germline-derived CDR1 and CDR2 are SGHTA and FQGNSA. This CDR3 is 13 amino acids long. The germline V and J ends were trimmed by 5 bases and 2 bases, with 7 bases remaining between them. In DNA form, the CDR3 reads TGTGCCAGCAGCCCAGGACCCTACAATGAGCAGTTCTTC. This gives the protein CASSPGPYNEQFF.

The V and J genes are TRBV7-9 and TRBJ1-4; 7 nucleotides align to TRBD1. Trimming at V came to 6 bases and at J to 7 bases, leaving 14 bases not matched to a gene. The CDR3 is 16 residues long. Germline V gene sequence: CDR1 SEHNR, CDR2 FQNEAQ (reference sequence). CDR3 in DNA: TGTGCCAGCAGTCCTCGACAGGGAGGCTCATTTGAAAAACTGTTTTTT. Translated, it gives CASSPRQGGSFEKLFF.

This clonotype was seen a few times. V is TRBV28 and J is TRBJ2-7, with TRBD2 matching 7 bases. This CDR3 spans 15 amino acids. V lost 5 bases to trimming and J lost 4 bases; unmatched junction nucleotides: 11. Germline assignment: CDR1 MDHEN and CDR2 SYDVKM. The CDR3 here is CASSPPVTSWYEQYF. The DNA for the CDR3 is TGTGCCAGCAGTCCCCCCGTGACTAGCTGGTACGAGCAGTACTTC.

This clonotype was seen a few times. The genes are TRBV20-1 and TRBJ2-1; TRBD2 agrees at 16 bases. The V gene end was trimmed by 6 bases and the J gene end by 0 bases; junction bases not matched to a gene: 8. The CDR3 has 18 residues. Germline CDR1 DFQATT, CDR2 SNEGSKA (reference sequence). The CDR3 region has the DNA TGCAGTGCGGGGAAGGGACTAGCGGGAGGGTTCTCCTACAATGAGCAGTTCTTC. Amino acid sequence: CSAGKGLAGGFSYNEQFF.

In this sample, this clonotype turned up a few times. The J gene is TRBJ2-5, the V gene TRBV5-6; 8 nucleotides agree with TRBD1. The CDR3 loop spans 16 amino acids. The J segment lost 5 bases and the V segment lost 0 bases, leaving 9 bases of the junction unmatched. Per germline, CDR1 SGHDT and CDR2 YYEEEE. The CDR3 DNA is TGTGCCAGCAGCTTGGCGGCAGGGGGCAGACAGGAGACCCAGTACTTC. This codes for CASSLAAGGRQETQYF.

A few counts support this clonotype. The chain combines TRBV6-2 or TRBV6-3 with TRBJ1-5; D is perhaps TRBD1 (5 bases). The CDR3 totals 15 residues. With 5 bases removed from V and 4 bases from J, the gap between germline ends came to 15 bases. Germline V lookup: CDR1 MNHEY, CDR2 SVGEGT. For the CDR3, the DNA is TGTGCCAGCAGTAGGGGTACATCAAGGAATCAGCCCCAGCATTTT. Protein sequence: CASSRGTSRNQPQHF.

This clonotype was detected a few times. The chain links TRBV5-1 to TRBJ1-6; D is ambiguous. V dropped 4 bases and J dropped 7 bases, with 15 bases sitting between them. The CDR3 loop spans 15 amino acids. Germline-derived CDR1 and CDR2 are SGHRS and YFSETQ. This chain's CDR3 is CASSPQEAGNSPLHF. The CDR3 coding sequence is TGCGCCAGCAGCCCCCAGGAGGCCGGGAATTCACCCCTCCACTTT.

The J gene is TRBJ1-5, the V gene TRBV6-2 or TRBV6-3; D not certain. The CDR3 has 18 amino acids. Trimming cost V 5 bases and J 0 bases, with 20 bases left between them. CDR1 MNHEY and CDR2 SVGEGT come from the germline V gene. CDR3 region: CASSLGLGSSYSNQPQHF. The CDR3 DNA is TGTGCCAGCAGTCTTGGTTTGGGCAGCTCATATAGCAATCAGCCCCAGCATTTT.

This chain uses TRBV29-1 with TRBJ2-3; no reliable D call. Trimming took 3 bases from V and 5 from J, leaving 6 bases between them. CDR3 length: 11 residues. Germline V CDR1 and CDR2: SQVTM, ANQGSEA. CDR3 nucleotides: TGCAGCGTTGAGTACTTAGATACGCAGTATTTT. Amino acid sequence: CSVEYLDTQYF.

The genes are TRBV10-3 and TRBJ2-5; D unclear. The CDR3 consists of 13 residues. Per germline, CDR1 ENHRY and CDR2 SYGVKD. Trimming removed 8 bases at V and 6 bases at J, with 16 bases between. The CDR3 DNA follows: TGTGCCATCTCTCTCCATCTTGGAAAGACCCAGTACTTC. It codes for CAISLHLGKTQYF.

This clonotype was seen a handful of times. The rearrangement links TRBV5-1 to TRBJ2-4; D perhaps matches TRBD1 (6 bases). The V gene lost 2 bases and the J gene lost 5 bases, with 14 bases spanning the gap. Germline V gene lookup returns CDR1 SGHRS and CDR2 YFSETQ. This CDR3 has 15 residues. The CDR3 here is CASSLVPGVQNIQYF. CDR3 coding DNA: TGCGCCAGCAGCTTAGTTCCAGGGGTCCAAAACATTCAGTACTTC.

V gene TRBV6-5 combines with J gene TRBJ1-1; D might be TRBD1 (6 bases). Germline CDR1 is MNHEY and CDR2 is SVGAGI. The CDR3 is made up of 13 amino acids. V lost 5 bases, J lost 7 bases, and 14 bases lay in between. The CDR3, as DNA: TGTGCCAGCAGTCCCTGGGACACCAATGAAGCTTTCTTT. Translating it yields CASSPWDTNEAFF.

This chain links TRBV12-3 or TRBV12-4 with TRBJ1-2; D call uncertain. This CDR3 has 12 residues. Trimming removed 5 bases at V and 6 bases at J, with 10 bases between. The CDR3 DNA reads TGTGCCAGCAGTCCCGACGGTGATGGCTACACCTTC. Translating it yields CASSPDGDGYTF.

The table lists this clonotype with a few counts. This rearrangement joins TRBV11-2 to TRBJ2-7; 9 bases match TRBD2. V was pared by 3 bases and J by 5 bases, with 11 bases of the junction left unmatched. Germline V gene data show CDR1 as SGHAT and CDR2 as FQNNGV. The CDR3 spans 16 residues. The CDR3 region is CASSLAGGPALHEQYV. CDR3 sequence (DNA): TGTGCCAGCAGCTTGGCGGGAGGGCCTGCTCTCCACGAGCAGTACGTC.

This clonotype has a handful of counts. The rearrangement uses TRBV24-1 and TRBJ2-7, with a possible D match to TRBD2 (5 bases). CDR1 is KGHDR and CDR2 is SFDVKD in the germline V gene. Trimming took off 7 bases at V and 3 bases at J, with 18 bases between the two ends. CDR3 length: 15 amino acids. The CDR3 sequence: CATSEGPPPLYEQYF. CDR3 DNA sequence: TGTGCCACCAGCGAGGGCCCGCCCCCTCTCTACGAGCAGTACTTC.

The rearrangement links TRBV6-2 or TRBV6-3 to TRBJ1-5; D not certain. Trimming took off 0 bases at V and 4 bases at J, with 7 bases between the two ends. Germline CDR1 reads MNHEY; CDR2 reads SVGEGT. The CDR3 sequence is 14 residues long. The CDR3 spells CASSYSIRNQPQHF. The CDR3 region has the DNA TGTGCCAGCAGTTACTCGATTCGTAATCAGCCCCAGCATTTT.

This clonotype was counted only a few times. V gene TRBV28 combines with J gene TRBJ2-2; D perhaps matches TRBD2 (7 bases). The CDR3 has 17 residues. The V end was cut by 6 bases, the J end by 2 bases, with 19 bases between. Germline lookup yields CDR1 MDHEN and CDR2 SYDVKM. The CDR3: CASSPSFPGGNTGELFF. DNA for the CDR3: TGTGCCAGCAGCCCCTCCTTCCCGGGGGGCAACACCGGGGAGCTGTTTTTT.